Below, 22 T cell receptor beta chains from the same sample are listed, as sequenced in a study of long-term antiretroviral therapy in people with HIV. Version v3.0 of the immunoSEQ assay was performed at survey level. Produced via immunoSEQ multiplex PCR; TCRdb's table is partial and in-frame only. This table has about 39,000 clones, approximately 85% appearing once. Sequencing was performed on unsorted PBMCs, taken 3.1 years after starting antiretroviral therapy. The receptors here all came from a woman in her forties or fifties with HIV.

The V gene is TRBV4-1, the J gene TRBJ2-7; possible D gene TRBD2, 6 bases. The germline V and J ends were trimmed by 2 bases and 3 bases, with 17 bases remaining between them. CDR1 is MGHRA, CDR2 YSYEKL, per germline. This CDR3 is built from 16 residues. As DNA, the CDR3 is TGCGCCAGCAGCCAAATGGGGGGTGGAGTTAACTACGAGCAGTACTTC. Protein sequence: CASSQMGGGVNYEQYF.

The rearrangement links TRBV20-1 to TRBJ1-2; D is undetermined. The CDR3 has 11 amino acids. Per germline, CDR1 DFQATT and CDR2 SNEGSKA (reference sequence). Trimming took off 0 bases at V and 3 bases at J, with 2 bases between the two ends. The CDR3 DNA sequence: TGCAGTGCTAGAGAGGACTATGGCTACACCTTC. This codes for CSAREDYGYTF.

The rearrangement links TRBV5-1 to TRBJ2-7, with D uncertain. Germline CDR1 reads SGHRS; CDR2 reads YFSETQ. The CDR3 is 15 residues long. Trimming removed 7 bases at V and 2 bases at J, with 19 bases between. CDR3 nucleotides: TGCGCCAGCCGACCCGATTGGACCCTACCCTACGAGCAGTACTTC. Translated: CASRPDWTLPYEQYF.

V and J are TRBV11-2 and TRBJ2-1; 15 nucleotides match TRBD2. CDR1 is SGHAT, CDR2 FQNNGV, per germline. CDR3 length: 16 amino acids. V gave up 3 bases and J gave up 4 bases; unmatched junction bases: 1. The CDR3 nucleotides read TGTGCCAGCAGCTTCGGGACTAGCGGGGGGTACAATGAGCAGTTCTTC. Protein: CASSFGTSGGYNEQFF.

This chain links TRBV9 with TRBJ1-2; D not certain. CDR1 is SGDLS and CDR2 is YYNGEE in the germline V gene. Trimming left V 3 bases short and J 4 bases short, with 7 bases between. This CDR3 has 12 residues. The chain's CDR3 is CASSGPSYGYTF. The CDR3 DNA reads TGTGCCAGCAGCGGGCCTAGCTATGGCTACACCTTC.

The chain is built from TRBV5-4 and TRBJ2-5; no firm D call. Trimming removed 1 base from V and 3 bases from J, with 10 bases in between. CDR3 size: 14 residues. Germline loops: CDR1 SGHNT, CDR2 YYREEE (reference sequence). CDR3 DNA: TGTGCCAGCAGCTTGATCGGCGGAGAAGAGACCCAGTACTTC. Translation gives CASSLIGGEETQYF.

This chain joins TRBV4-1 and TRBJ2-7, with a possible D match to TRBD1 (5 bases). The CDR3 covers 14 residues. V was trimmed by 3 bases and J by 7 bases, leaving 16 bases between them. Looked up from germline, CDR1 is MGHRA and CDR2 is YSYEKL. The CDR3 DNA is TGCGCCAGCAGCCACTGGGGCAAGGAGTGGGAGCAGTACTTC. This sequence encodes CASSHWGKEWEQYF.

This clone was detected only a few times. DNA of the CDR3: TGCGCCAGCAGCTGGGGACCCTTCTACGAGCAGTACTTC. As protein: CASSWGPFYEQYF. The chain couples TRBV5-1 to TRBJ2-7; perhaps D is TRBD1 or TRBD2 (5 bases each). This CDR3 has 13 residues. V was trimmed by 3 bases and J by 3 bases, leaving 10 bases between them. The germline gives CDR1 SGHRS, CDR2 YFSETQ.

This clone was detected a few times. This chain connects TRBV11-2 to TRBJ1-1; the match to TRBD1 covers 8 bases. This CDR3 comprises 17 residues. The ends lost 5 bases at V and 0 bases at J; junction bases unmatched: 11. In germline, CDR1 is SGHAT, CDR2 FQNNGV. The CDR3 DNA reads as TGTGCCAGCAGCCCAGGACAGGGCTTTTGGATGAACACTGAAGCTTTCTTT. It yields the protein CASSPGQGFWMNTEAFF.

This clone was seen a few times. Other DNA sequences within the sample encode an identical CDR3. The gene calls are TRBV6-6 and TRBJ1-1; no definite D call. The CDR3 covers 11 residues. Germline CDR1 and CDR2: MNHNY and SVGAGI (reference sequence). V was trimmed by 6 bases and J by 3 bases, leaving 5 bases between them. The CDR3 DNA follows: TGTGCCAGCAGCCTTGACACTGAAGCTTTCTTT. Its protein product is CASSLDTEAFF.

The chain employs TRBV5-1 and TRBJ2-3; TRBD1 agrees at 7 bases. V shed 0 bases and J 3 bases; nucleotides not matched to a gene: 1. Germline CDR1 and CDR2: SGHRS and YFSETQ. The CDR3 consists of 14 residues. CDR3 loop: CASSLDRGTDTQYF. DNA of the CDR3: TGCGCCAGCAGCTTGGACAGGGGAACAGATACGCAGTATTTT.

J is TRBJ2-5 and V is TRBV11-2; D unclear. With 1 base removed from V and 1 base from J, the gap between germline ends came to 10 bases. This CDR3 comprises 15 residues. Per germline, CDR1 SGHAT and CDR2 FQNNGV. The CDR3: CASSLGRNPQETQYF. Here the CDR3 DNA reads TGTGCCAGCAGCTTAGGACGAAACCCCCAAGAGACCCAGTACTTC.

The rearrangement joins TRBV19 to TRBJ1-1; no firm D call. In germline, CDR1 is LNHDA, CDR2 SQIVND (reference sequence). The V end lost 3 bases, the J end lost 1 base, and 6 bases lay between the germline ends. This CDR3 has 13 amino acids. The CDR3 is CASSMGWNTEAFF. The CDR3 DNA is TGTGCCAGTAGTATGGGATGGAACACTGAAGCTTTCTTT.

V usage is TRBV11-1 and J usage is TRBJ2-2; D is uncertain. Per the germline V gene, CDR1 is SGHAT and CDR2 is FQDESV (reference sequence). The V end was cut by 5 bases, the J end by 2 bases, with 3 bases between. There are 12 residues in the CDR3. Written as DNA, the CDR3 is TGTGCCAGCAGCGTCAACACCGGGGAGCTGTTTTTT. Its translation: CASSVNTGELFF.

The chain uses TRBV7-2 and TRBJ1-2, with TRBD1 identical over 10 bases. The germline V gene has CDR1 SGHTA and CDR2 FQGNSA. The CDR3 has 18 residues. The ends lost 2 bases at V and 6 bases at J; junction bases unmatched: 15. CDR3 loop: CASSLSQELGQGNNGYTF. The CDR3 coding sequence is TGTGCCAGCAGCTTAAGTCAGGAGCTGGGACAGGGGAATAATGGCTACACCTTC.

This rearrangement joins TRBV10-2 to TRBJ2-2; possibly TRBD2 for D (6 bases). The germline V gene encodes CDR1 WSHSY and CDR2 SAAADI. The V gene lost 8 bases and the J gene lost 4 bases, with 17 bases spanning the gap. The CDR3 covers 15 residues. The CDR3 DNA follows: TGCGCCAGCCAAACCGGCCACGGGGGCACCGGGGAGCTGTTTTTT. This translates into CASQTGHGGTGELFF.

This sequence joins TRBV28 and TRBJ1-2; D is perhaps TRBD1 (6 bases). Between the trimmed V and J ends, which lost 6 bases and 4 bases, there was a span of 12 bases. Germline V gene lookup returns CDR1 MDHEN and CDR2 SYDVKM. The CDR3 is 13 amino acids. The CDR3 sequence: CASSTTGSYGYTF. Written as DNA, the CDR3 is TGTGCCAGCAGCACAACAGGGTCCTATGGCTACACCTTC.

The chain is built from TRBV6-1 and TRBJ2-7, with 8 positions matching TRBD2. There are 14 residues in the CDR3. V was pared by 8 bases and J by 0 bases, with 6 bases of the junction left unmatched. Per germline, CDR1 MNHNS and CDR2 SASEGT. The chain's CDR3 is CASRAGAYSYEQYF. The CDR3 nucleotides read TGTGCCAGCCGAGCGGGGGCCTACTCCTACGAGCAGTACTTC.

The chain has TRBV7-2 and TRBJ2-3; no clear D gene. V lost 0 bases to trimming and J lost 5 bases, with 0 bases between them. Germline V gene sequence: CDR1 SGHTA, CDR2 FQGNSA. The CDR3 contains 11 residues. DNA of the CDR3: TGTGCCAGCAGCTTAGCAGATACGCAGTATTTT. Amino acid sequence: CASSLADTQYF. The variable domain in full, completed from reference TRBV7-2 and TRBJ2-3, reads GAGVSQSPSNKVTEKGKDVELRCDPISGHTALYWYRQSLGQGLEFLIYFQGNSAPDKSGLPSDRFSAERTGGSVSTLTIQRTQQEDSAVYLCASSLADTQYFGPGTRLTVL.

This clone was observed once. The rearrangement links TRBV7-2 to TRBJ2-5, with a tentative D call TRBD2 (5 bases). The germline V gene has CDR1 SGHTA and CDR2 FQGNSA. The CDR3 is 15 amino acids. With 8 bases removed from V and 2 bases from J, the gap between germline ends came to 18 bases. CDR3 sequence reads: CASQAFDYLQETQYF. The DNA of the CDR3 is TGTGCCAGCCAAGCTTTTGACTACTTACAAGAGACCCAGTACTTC.

The chain is built from TRBV4-3 and TRBJ2-7; D unclear. CDR3 length equals 15 residues. V was trimmed by 4 bases and J by 1 base, leaving 14 bases between them. Germline-derived CDR1 and CDR2 are LGHNA and YSLEER. In nucleotides, the CDR3 is TGCGCCAGCAGCCTGGCCGTGAGCCCTTCCTACGAGCAGTACTTC. Translating gives CASSLAVSPSYEQYF.

The chain links TRBV27 to TRBJ1-2, with 9 bases that match TRBD1. The ends lost 6 bases at V and 4 bases at J; junction bases unmatched: 3. CDR1 is MNHEY and CDR2 is SMNVEV in the germline V gene (reference sequence). The CDR3 loop spans 13 amino acids. The CDR3 is CASRETGGYGYTF. Here the CDR3 DNA reads TGTGCCAGCAGAGAGACAGGGGGCTATGGCTACACCTTC.